This TCR beta chain was documented in a study of beta chain features in type 1 diabetes. The study, taken as a whole, reports: All four CD4+ subsets from Type 1 diabetes patients carried moderately but significantly shorter TCRB CDR3s.

Sorted populations all had greater than 95% purity. Germline V lookup: CDR1 MDHEN, CDR2 SYDVKM. The ends lost 3 bases at V and 10 bases at J; junction bases unmatched: 10. This CDR3 is 14 amino acids long. The study reverse transcribed the entire isolated RNA, so it sequenced expressed TCRB transcripts. Sequenced by immunoSEQ multiplex PCR; TCRdb stores in-frame clones only, minus some. The table includes some 26,000 clones, around 65% detected once. This clone has more than one count but fewer than ten. Its antigen remains unidentified. The sequence was collected from a woman aged 40 to 50 with type 1 diabetes. Sequencing was done on a sample of stem cell memory CD4+ T cells from blood. This rearrangement joins TRBV28 to TRBJ1-2, with 8 bases identical to TRBD1. In DNA, the CDR3 is TGTGCCAGCAGTTTCAATGGACAGGGAGGGATCTACACCTTC. Translation: CASSFNGQGGIYTF.